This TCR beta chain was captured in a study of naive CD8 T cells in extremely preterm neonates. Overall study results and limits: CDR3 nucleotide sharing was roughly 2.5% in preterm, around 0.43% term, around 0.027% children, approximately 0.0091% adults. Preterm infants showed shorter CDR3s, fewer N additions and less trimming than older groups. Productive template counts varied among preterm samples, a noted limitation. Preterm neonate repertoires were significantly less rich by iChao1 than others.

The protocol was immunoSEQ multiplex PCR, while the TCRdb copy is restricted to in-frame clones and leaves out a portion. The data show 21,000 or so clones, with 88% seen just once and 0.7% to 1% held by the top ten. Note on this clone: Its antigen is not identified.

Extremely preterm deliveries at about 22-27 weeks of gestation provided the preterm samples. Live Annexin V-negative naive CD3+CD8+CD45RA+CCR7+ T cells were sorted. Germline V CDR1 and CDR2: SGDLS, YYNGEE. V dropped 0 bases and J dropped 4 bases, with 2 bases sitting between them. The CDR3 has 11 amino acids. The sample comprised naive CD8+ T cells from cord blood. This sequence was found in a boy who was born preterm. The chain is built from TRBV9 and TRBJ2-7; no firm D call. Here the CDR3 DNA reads TGTGCCAGCAGCGTAGGGTACGAGCAGTACTTC. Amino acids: CASSVGYEQYF.